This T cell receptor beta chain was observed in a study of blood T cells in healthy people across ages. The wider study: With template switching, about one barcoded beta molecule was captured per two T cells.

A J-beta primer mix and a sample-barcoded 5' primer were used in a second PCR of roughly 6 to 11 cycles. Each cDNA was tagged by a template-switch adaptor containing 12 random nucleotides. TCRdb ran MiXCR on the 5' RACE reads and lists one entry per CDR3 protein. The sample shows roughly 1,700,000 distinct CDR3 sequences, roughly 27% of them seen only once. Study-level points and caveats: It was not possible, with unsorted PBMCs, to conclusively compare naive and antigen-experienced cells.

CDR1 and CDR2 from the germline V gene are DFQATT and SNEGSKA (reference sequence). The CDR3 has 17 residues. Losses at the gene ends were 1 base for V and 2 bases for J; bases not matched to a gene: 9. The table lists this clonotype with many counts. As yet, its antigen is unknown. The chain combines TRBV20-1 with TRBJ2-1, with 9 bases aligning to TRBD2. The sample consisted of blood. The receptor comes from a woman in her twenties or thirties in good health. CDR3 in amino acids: CSARVNSGGLTYNEQFF. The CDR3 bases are TGCAGTGCTAGAGTAAATAGCGGGGGACTCACCTACAATGAGCAGTTCTTC.